Presented here are 21 T cell receptor beta chains from one specimen sequenced in a study of immune evolution from preneoplasia to lung adenocarcinoma (dated by TCRdb to the early 2020s). Libraries were built with the immunoSEQ multiplex PCR assay. The clones in this table, taken by TCRdb from immuneACCESS, are in-frame only. Not every clone is retained; where verified, under half of the shortfall comes from an unresolved V gene, and the cause of the rest is unknown. The sample table lists approximately 5,000 clones, 65% to 90% of them with a count of one. Around 2.8% of the sample is taken by the ten largest. The source material was FFPE invasive lung adenocarcinoma tissue. Sample cell subset or site, as interpreted from the label and publication: frankly invasive lung adenocarcinoma (ADC). Receptors were obtained from a person aged 45-65 years with lung adenocarcinoma.

This clone has more than one count but fewer than ten. CDR3: CAISEGRQGINNQPQHF. Written as DNA, the CDR3 is TGTGCCATCAGTGAGGGTCGACAGGGGATAAACAATCAGCCCCAGCATTTT. The chain recombines TRBV10-3 with TRBJ1-5, with TRBD1 matching over 8 bases. Trimming cost V 2 bases and J 3 bases; bases outside gene matches: 9. CDR1 and CDR2 from the germline V gene are ENHRY and SYGVKD. The CDR3 loop spans 17 amino acids.

This clone appeared a single time. The V and J genes are TRBV9 and TRBJ2-2; no firm D call. The V end was cut by 3 bases, the J end by 8 bases, with 17 bases between. The CDR3 has 15 residues. Per the germline V gene, CDR1 is SGDLS and CDR2 is YYNGEE. CDR3 nucleotides: TGTGCCAGCAGCGAGACGGAATACCCCATAGGGGAGCTGTTTTTT. Translated, it gives CASSETEYPIGELFF.

The V call is TRBV6-5, the J call TRBJ2-7; 11 nucleotides line up with TRBD1. The CDR3 runs 16 residues. With V trimmed by 3 bases and J by 5 bases, 9 bases remained unmatched. From germline, CDR1 is MNHEY and CDR2 SVGAGI. The chain's CDR3 is CASSYQSGTGGNEQYF. The CDR3 DNA sequence: TGTGCCAGCAGTTATCAGTCCGGGACAGGGGGTAACGAGCAGTACTTC.

The chain employs TRBV19 and TRBJ2-1, with D possibly TRBD2 on 5 matching bases. V lost 9 bases and J lost 6, with 21 bases in between. CDR1 is LNHDA, CDR2 SQIVND, per germline (reference sequence). The CDR3 has 15 residues. The CDR3 protein is CASSPGRDNLNEQFF. The CDR3 DNA sequence: TGTGCCAGCAGTCCGGGTCGGGATAATCTCAATGAGCAGTTCTTC.

The sample holds one count of this clone. J is TRBJ1-1 and V is TRBV2; no reliable D call. The CDR3 totals 13 residues. Trimming removed 1 base at V and 1 base at J, with 4 bases between. Germline V gene lookup returns CDR1 SNHLY and CDR2 FYNNEI. The CDR3 loop is CASSEEGNTEAFF. CDR3 sequence (DNA): TGTGCCAGCAGTGAAGAGGGGAACACTGAAGCTTTCTTT.

This clone was seen more than once but under ten times. The CDR3 reads CASSWTLLGKTQYF. Written as DNA, the CDR3 is TGTGCCAGCAGTTGGACTCTACTTGGGAAGACCCAGTACTTC. The V gene is TRBV2, the J gene TRBJ2-5; D is possibly TRBD2 (5 bases). CDR1 and CDR2 (germline): SNHLY, FYNNEI. Trimming pared 5 bases from V and 6 bases from J, leaving 16 bases between. The CDR3 extends over 14 amino acids.

This chain joins TRBV5-1 and TRBJ2-3; D is ambiguous. The CDR3 loop spans 12 amino acids. Between the trimmed V and J ends, which lost 1 base and 5 bases, there was a span of 5 bases. The germline gives CDR1 SGHRS, CDR2 YFSETQ. The CDR3 loop reads CASSLRGDTQYF. The DNA for the CDR3 is TGCGCCAGCAGCTTGCGTGGAGATACGCAGTATTTT.

The chain uses TRBV27 and TRBJ1-4; the D gene is possibly TRBD1 (6 bases). This CDR3 is built from 14 residues. V was cut by 6 bases and J by 2 bases, with 10 bases left in between. Per germline, CDR1 MNHEY and CDR2 SMNVEV (reference sequence). CDR3 coding DNA: TGTGCCAGCAGGAATAGGGGGACTAATGAAAAACTGTTTTTT. Translation: CASRNRGTNEKLFF. Full variable domain (remainder filled in from reference TRBV27 and TRBJ1-4): EAQVTQNPRYLITVTGKKLTVTCSQNMNHEYMSWYRQDPGLGLRQIYYSMNVEVTDKGDVPEGYKVSRKEKRNFPLILESPSPNQTSLYFCASRNRGTNEKLFFGSGTQLSVL.

This chain uses TRBV4-3 with TRBJ2-5; 7 bases fit TRBD1. The germline gives CDR1 LGHNA, CDR2 YSLEER. The CDR3 has 15 residues. Germline trimming cut 1 base from V and 4 bases from J; bases unmatched to any gene: 6. CDR3 nucleotides: TGCGCCAGCAGCCAAGTTCTCGGGACAGCAGAGACCCAGTACTTC. Translated: CASSQVLGTAETQYF.

The genes are TRBV30 and TRBJ1-2; 7 bases agree with TRBD1. The CDR3 has 14 residues. Germline trimming cut 0 bases from V and 5 bases from J; bases unmatched to any gene: 6. CDR1 is GTSNPN and CDR2 is SVGIG in the germline V gene (reference sequence). CDR3 sequence: CAWSVPRGGYGYTF. In DNA, the CDR3 is TGTGCCTGGAGTGTACCCAGGGGGGGTTATGGCTACACCTTC.

V gene TRBV28 combines with J gene TRBJ1-3; weak D call: TRBD1 (5 bases). CDR1 is MDHEN and CDR2 is SYDVKM in the germline V gene. Trimming took off 6 bases at V and 8 bases at J, with 14 bases between the two ends. CDR3 length: 13 residues. For the CDR3, the DNA is TGTGCCAGCAGGGTGGGACCCGGGGACACCATATATTTT. This encodes CASRVGPGDTIYF.

This sequence joins TRBV7-3 and TRBJ2-2; D gene unclear. CDR3 length: 16 amino acids. Trimming took off 5 bases at V and 4 bases at J, with 17 bases between the two ends. CDR1 and CDR2 (germline): SGHTA, FQGTGA. This CDR3 is CASSPSRSMGTGELFF. CDR3 nucleotide sequence: TGTGCCAGCAGCCCCAGTAGGTCCATGGGCACCGGGGAGCTGTTTTTT. The whole variable domain, remainder taken from reference TRBV7-3 and TRBJ2-2, is GAGVSQTPSNKVTEKGKYVELRCDPISGHTALYWYRQSLGQGPEFLIYFQGTGAADDSGLPNDRFFAVRPEGSVSTLKIQRTERGDSAVYLCASSPSRSMGTGELFFGEGSRLTVL.

This clone has only a few counts. This sample includes further DNA sequences coding for the same CDR3. This chain connects TRBV7-3 to TRBJ2-7; D gene ambiguous. Germline lookup yields CDR1 SGHTA and CDR2 FQGTGA. The V end was cut by 3 bases, the J end by 2 bases, with 14 bases between. There are 15 residues in the CDR3. The CDR3 region has the DNA TGTGCCAGCAGCTTGGCGGAGTGCGGAGCCTACGAGCAGTACTTC. Its translation: CASSLAECGAYEQYF.

V usage is TRBV7-3 and J usage is TRBJ2-1; 14 nucleotides agree with TRBD2. V trimming: 4 bases; J trimming: 7 bases; junction bases outside the gene matches: 15. The CDR3 is 19 amino acids. Looked up from germline, CDR1 is SGHTA and CDR2 is FQGTGA. CDR3 protein: CASSSWGTSGSRADNEQFF. The DNA for the CDR3 is TGTGCCAGCAGCTCGTGGGGGACTAGCGGGAGTAGGGCAGATAATGAGCAGTTCTTC.

This chain uses TRBV28 with TRBJ1-2; D not certain. The V end was cut by 1 base, the J end by 4 bases, with 7 bases between. The CDR3 totals 13 residues. From germline, CDR1 is MDHEN and CDR2 SYDVKM. As DNA, the CDR3 is TGTGCCAGCAGTTTATCTCCAGGCTATGGCTACACCTTC. Translating it yields CASSLSPGYGYTF.

The chain employs TRBV11-2 and TRBJ2-1; the D is unclear. The CDR3 consists of 15 residues. From germline, CDR1 is SGHAT and CDR2 FQNNGV. Trimming removed 3 bases at V and 5 bases at J, with 14 bases between. Written as DNA, the CDR3 is TGTGCCAGCAGCTTGCGACCTTCTATGAACAATGAGCAGTTCTTC. Its translation: CASSLRPSMNNEQFF.

The genes are TRBV28 and TRBJ1-1; no clear D. Germline CDR1 MDHEN, CDR2 SYDVKM. Trimming pared 2 bases from V and 2 bases from J, leaving 6 bases between. This CDR3 contains 13 residues. The CDR3 DNA follows: TGTGCCAGCAGTTTAGGCCAAAACACTGAAGCTTTCTTT. It is translated as CASSLGQNTEAFF.

This clone has just a few counts. The J gene is TRBJ2-1, the V gene TRBV6-4; 11 bases are shared with TRBD2. This CDR3 has 14 residues. Germline CDR1 MRHNA, CDR2 SNTAGT. Losses at the gene ends were 5 bases for V and 8 bases for J; bases not matched to a gene: 5. DNA for the CDR3: TGTGCCAGCAGTCAAACTAGCGGGAGCGATGAGCAGTTCTTC. It encodes CASSQTSGSDEQFF.

The J gene is TRBJ1-5, the V gene TRBV19, with a tentative D call TRBD1 (6 bases). The CDR3 spans 15 residues. The germline V gene encodes CDR1 LNHDA and CDR2 SQIVND (reference sequence). V was trimmed by 6 bases and J by 1 base, leaving 13 bases between them. The CDR3 nucleotides read TGTGCCAGTAGCATACCGGGGGCGAGCAATCAGCCCCAGCATTTT. Translating gives CASSIPGASNQPQHF. Full variable domain (missing parts from reference TRBV19 and TRBJ1-5): DGGITQSPKYLFRKEGQNVTLSCEQNLNHDAMYWYRQDPGQGLRLIYYSQIVNDFQKGDIAEGYSVSREKKESFPLTVTSAQKNPTAFYLCASSIPGASNQPQHFGDGTRLSIL.

The rearrangement joins TRBV30 to TRBJ2-7; TRBD2 aligns across 13 bases. Germline V gives CDR1 GTSNPN, CDR2 SVGIG (reference sequence). This CDR3 region has 17 residues. Trimming removed 3 bases from V and 4 bases from J; junction bases left unmatched: 12. The CDR3 bases are TGTGCCTGGAGCCGTATGGTGACTAGCGGGAGGTTGTACGAGCAGTACTTC. This translates into CAWSRMVTSGRLYEQYF.

The rearrangement joins TRBV5-1 to TRBJ2-6; 8 bases match TRBD2. The CDR3 spans 16 residues. V lost 4 bases to trimming and J lost 2 bases; unmatched junction nucleotides: 5. CDR1 and CDR2 (germline): SGHRS, YFSETQ. This chain's CDR3 is CASSPAGGAGANVLTF. CDR3 bases: TGCGCCAGCAGCCCGGCGGGGGGCGCTGGGGCCAACGTCCTGACTTTC.